This is a list of T cell receptor beta chains from one sample in a study of regulatory T cells in long-lasting Graves disease. Each CDR3 protein gets one entry after TCRdb re-called the multiplex PCR reads with MiXCR. The sample comprises roughly 350,000 distinct CDR3 sequences, 16% of which are singletons, and 25% to 30% rests with the top ten. These same records also appear under a second study, on T cells in Graves' hyperthyroidism and ophthalmopathy.

The source material was peripheral blood mononuclear cells (PBMCs), sampled at new diagnosis, from a patient treated with antithyroid drugs. The receptor set was obtained from a man between 35 and 55 years old with Graves disease. CDR3s include the opening cysteine and the closing phenylalanine or tryptophan. The D gene is left open where the match is weak.

17 TRBD2 TRBJ2-7 TRBV3-1 CASSIGLAGAFSYEQYF
15 NA TRBJ1-6 TRBV4-3 CASSQVPGGISPLHF
15 NA TRBJ2-7 TRBV5-5 CASSYHELVTYEQYF
15 NA TRBJ2-3 TRBV20-1 CSARGGGSPTDTQYF
13 NA TRBJ2-7 TRBV2 CASKGGTSYEQYF
13 TRBD2 TRBJ2-1 TRBV29-1 CSVRGTLGDEQFF
16 TRBD1 TRBJ2-1 TRBV24-1 CATSDFGQGAYNEQFF
12 NA TRBJ2-7 TRBV11-2 CASSLGAGEQYF
15 TRBD2 TRBJ2-1 TRBV6-1 CASTFLAGVPSEQFF
14 TRBD1 TRBJ1-1 TRBV5-4 CASSGDRVFTEAFF
15 TRBD1 TRBJ2-7 TRBV4-2 CASSREETGSYEQYF
14 NA TRBJ1-1 TRBV3-1 CASSPQGMNTEAFF
21 NA TRBJ2-5 TRBV15 CATSSFYICSAAGVGQETQYF
15 NA TRBJ2-7 TRBV11-3 CASSLGSLRSYEQYF
15 NA TRBJ1-6 TRBV5-4 CASSLESRGDSPLHF
14 NA TRBJ2-1 TRBV6-1 CASRTGTNYNEQSF
13 NA TRBJ2-7 TRBV11-3 CASSRGTDYEQYF
19 NA TRBJ1-3 TRBV3-1 CASSQVLGRRAPSGNTIYF
16 TRBD2 TRBJ2-3 TRBV5-1 CASSLAPTSGTDTQYF
15 TRBD2 TRBJ2-1 TRBV18 CASSPTRSGGEKQFF
15 NA TRBJ2-3 TRBV5-6 CASSFSPQSTDTQYF
15 NA TRBJ2-3 TRBV18 CASSSRGPSTDTQYF
16 TRBD1 TRBJ2-1 TRBV19 CASSIEGTGVYNEQFF
16 NA TRBJ2-7 TRBV12-5 CASVPWGGLSSYEQYF
14 TRBD1 TRBJ2-7 TRBV7-2 CASSEQGAAYEQYF
15 NA TRBJ1-4 TRBV10-3 CAISESAGQQEKLFF
13 NA TRBJ2-7 TRBV6-1 CASTMWPTYEQYF
14 NA TRBJ2-7 TRBV25-1 CASRPDSLSYEQYF
13 NA TRBJ1-1 TRBV28 CASRLLGGTEAFF
16 TRBD2 TRBJ2-5 TRBV4-3 CASSPETSGAKETQYF
17 TRBD1 TRBJ2-5 TRBV14 CASSQQYWTGEKETQYF
14 NA TRBJ1-1 TRBV20-1 CSARESGLRTEAFF
15 NA TRBJ1-1 TRBV12-3/TRBV12-4 CASSWALGGADEAFF
14 NA TRBJ1-3 TRBV15 CATSRGVVGNTIYF
14 NA TRBJ2-3 TRBV5-1 CASSTWTDTDTQYF
12 NA TRBJ1-3 TRBV10-3 CAITGSGNTIYF
15 NA TRBJ2-3 TRBV13 CVSSKNRVGTDTQYF
15 NA TRBJ2-1 TRBV3-1 CASSEDISSYNEQFF
14 NA TRBJ2-5 TRBV20-1 CSARLRDNQGTQYF
16 NA TRBJ2-6 TRBV2 CASSGITGRGANVLTF
13 NA TRBJ2-1 TRBV19 CASSSQGYNEQFF
19 NA TRBJ1-6 TRBV10-2 CASSDFVYSGEKWNSPLHF
15 TRBD1 TRBJ2-1 TRBV10-3 CAISELDRVASEQFF
16 TRBD1 TRBJ1-1 TRBV12-5 CASAPQGAWRNTEAFF
16 NA TRBJ1-6 TRBV2 CASSEESGRANSPLHF
14 TRBD2 TRBJ2-5 TRBV3-1 CASRYSGGAETQYF
13 NA TRBJ2-5 TRBV24-1 CATLGGQQETQYF
16 TRBD1 TRBJ2-3 TRBV11-2 CASSRGTGSPTDTQYF
15 NA TRBJ2-1 TRBV7-9 CATPRFGPSGNEQFF
17 TRBD1 TRBJ2-1 TRBV5-4 CASSLGGAGGARNEQFF
14 NA TRBJ2-7 TRBV7-2 CASSPFPAAAEQYF
15 TRBD2 TRBJ2-3 TRBV6-1 CASLTGLAYTDTQYF
14 NA TRBJ1-1 TRBV12-3/TRBV12-4 CASSLGTPNTEAFF
13 NA TRBJ1-1 TRBV6-1 CASRRTDGSEAFF
14 NA TRBJ2-2 TRBV3-1 CASSPTTNTGELFF